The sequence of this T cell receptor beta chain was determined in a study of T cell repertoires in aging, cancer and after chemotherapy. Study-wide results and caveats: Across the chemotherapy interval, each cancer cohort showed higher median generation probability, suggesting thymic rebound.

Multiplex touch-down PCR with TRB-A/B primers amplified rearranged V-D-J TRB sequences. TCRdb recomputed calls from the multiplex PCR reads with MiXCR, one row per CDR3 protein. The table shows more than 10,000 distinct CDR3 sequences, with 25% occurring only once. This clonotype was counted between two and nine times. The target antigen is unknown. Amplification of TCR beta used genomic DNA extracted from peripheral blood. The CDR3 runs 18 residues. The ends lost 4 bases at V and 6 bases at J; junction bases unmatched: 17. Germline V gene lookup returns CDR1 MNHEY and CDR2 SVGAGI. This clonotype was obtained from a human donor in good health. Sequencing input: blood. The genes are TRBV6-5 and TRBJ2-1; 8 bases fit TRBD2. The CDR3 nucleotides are TGTGCCAGCAGTTCCTTCGGGGCCCGGCGGGGGGCCGGCAATGAGCAGTTCTTC. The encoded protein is CASSSFGARRGAGNEQFF.